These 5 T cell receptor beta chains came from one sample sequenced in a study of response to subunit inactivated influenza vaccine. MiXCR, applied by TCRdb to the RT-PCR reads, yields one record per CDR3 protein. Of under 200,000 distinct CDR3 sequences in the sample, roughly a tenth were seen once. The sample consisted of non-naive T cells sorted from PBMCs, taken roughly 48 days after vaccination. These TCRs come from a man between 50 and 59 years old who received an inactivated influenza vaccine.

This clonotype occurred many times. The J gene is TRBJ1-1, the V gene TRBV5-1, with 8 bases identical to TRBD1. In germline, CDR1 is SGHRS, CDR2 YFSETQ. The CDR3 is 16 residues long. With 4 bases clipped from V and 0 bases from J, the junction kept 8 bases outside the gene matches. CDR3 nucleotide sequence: TGCGCCAGCAGCAGGGGACAGGAAAAGATGAACACTGAAGCTTTCTTT. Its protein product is CASSRGQEKMNTEAFF.

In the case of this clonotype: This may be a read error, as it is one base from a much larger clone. The DNA of the CDR3 is TGTGCCAGCAGCCCCGGGACAGCAGAAGAGACCCAGTTCTTC. Translating it yields CASSPGTAEETQFF. The J gene is TRBJ2-5, the V gene TRBV7-2; 7 nucleotides agree with TRBD1. Judging by the DNA end, TRBJ2-1 fits better; the J call may be wrong. This CDR3 is 14 amino acids long. Germline CDR1 and CDR2: SGHTA and FQGNSA.

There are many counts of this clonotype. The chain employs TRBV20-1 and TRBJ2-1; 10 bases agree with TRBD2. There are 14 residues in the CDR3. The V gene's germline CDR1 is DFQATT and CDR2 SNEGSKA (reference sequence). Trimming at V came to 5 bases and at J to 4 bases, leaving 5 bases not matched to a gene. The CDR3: CSAPGLALYNEQFF. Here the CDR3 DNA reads TGCAGTGCTCCGGGACTAGCGCTATACAATGAGCAGTTCTTC.

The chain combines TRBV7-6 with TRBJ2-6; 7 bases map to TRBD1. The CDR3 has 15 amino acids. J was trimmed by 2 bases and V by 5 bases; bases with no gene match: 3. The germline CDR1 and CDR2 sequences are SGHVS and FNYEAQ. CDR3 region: CASSEGGAGANVLTF. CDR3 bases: TGTGCCAGCAGCGAAGGGGGCGCTGGGGCCAACGTCCTGACTTTC.

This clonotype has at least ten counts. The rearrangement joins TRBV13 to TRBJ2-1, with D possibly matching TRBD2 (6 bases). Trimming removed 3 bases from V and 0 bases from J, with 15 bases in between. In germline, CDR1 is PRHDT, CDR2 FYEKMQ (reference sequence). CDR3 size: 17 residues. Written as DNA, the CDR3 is TGTGCCAGCAGCTTCGTTAAGGGACTTCTCTCCTACAATGAGCAGTTCTTC. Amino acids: CASSFVKGLLSYNEQFF. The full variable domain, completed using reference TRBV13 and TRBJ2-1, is AAGVIQSPRHLIKEKRETATLKCYPIPRHDTVYWYQQGPGQDPQFLISFYEKMQSDKGSIPDRFSAQQFSDYHSELNMSSLELGDSALYFCASSFVKGLLSYNEQFFGPGTRLTVL.